The source of this T cell receptor beta chain is a study of early T cells in non-severe SARS-CoV-2 infection. Across the study: Unsorted whole-blood RNA was sequenced in bulk, leaving chains unpaired.

This clonotype was counted between two and nine times. Germline V gene data show CDR1 as MGHRA and CDR2 as YSYEKL. This CDR3 is 15 amino acids long. The V and J ends lost 7 bases and 5 bases, in that order; junction bases with no gene match: 11. Each single cDNA molecule received a unique molecular identifier. From the 5' RACE reads, TCRdb called clonotypes with MiXCR, one entry per CDR3 protein. The data contain some 60,000 distinct CDR3 sequences, roughly 7.7% of them singletons. This clonotype originated in an adult who was a healthcare worker with PCR-confirmed SARS-CoV-2 infection or an uninfected control (not recorded which). The specimen was whole blood. This chain uses TRBV4-1 with TRBJ2-1; 7 nucleotides match TRBD1. The CDR3 DNA reads as TGCGCCAGCACCCCCATACGAGGGACAGACAATGAGCAGTTCTTC. It yields the protein CASTPIRGTDNEQFF.